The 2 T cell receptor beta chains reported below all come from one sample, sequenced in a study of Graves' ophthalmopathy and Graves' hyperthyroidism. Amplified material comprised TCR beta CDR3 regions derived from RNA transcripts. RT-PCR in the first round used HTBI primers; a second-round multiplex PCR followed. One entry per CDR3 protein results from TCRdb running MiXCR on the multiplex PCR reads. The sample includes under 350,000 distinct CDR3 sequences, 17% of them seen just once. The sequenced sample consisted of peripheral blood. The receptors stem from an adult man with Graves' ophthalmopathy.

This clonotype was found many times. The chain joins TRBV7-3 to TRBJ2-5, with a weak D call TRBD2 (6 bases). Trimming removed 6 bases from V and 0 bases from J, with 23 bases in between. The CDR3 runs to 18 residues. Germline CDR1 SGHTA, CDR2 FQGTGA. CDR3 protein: CASSPGLRGATHQETQYF. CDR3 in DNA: TGTGCCAGCAGTCCCGGACTACGAGGGGCTACCCACCAAGAGACCCAGTACTTC.

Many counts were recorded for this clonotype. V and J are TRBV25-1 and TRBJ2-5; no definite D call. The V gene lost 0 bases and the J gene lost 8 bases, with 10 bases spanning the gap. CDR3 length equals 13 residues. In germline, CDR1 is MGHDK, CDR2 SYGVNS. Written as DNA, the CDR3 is TGTGCCAGCAGTGAATATATTCTGGGAACCCAGTACTTC. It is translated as CASSEYILGTQYF.